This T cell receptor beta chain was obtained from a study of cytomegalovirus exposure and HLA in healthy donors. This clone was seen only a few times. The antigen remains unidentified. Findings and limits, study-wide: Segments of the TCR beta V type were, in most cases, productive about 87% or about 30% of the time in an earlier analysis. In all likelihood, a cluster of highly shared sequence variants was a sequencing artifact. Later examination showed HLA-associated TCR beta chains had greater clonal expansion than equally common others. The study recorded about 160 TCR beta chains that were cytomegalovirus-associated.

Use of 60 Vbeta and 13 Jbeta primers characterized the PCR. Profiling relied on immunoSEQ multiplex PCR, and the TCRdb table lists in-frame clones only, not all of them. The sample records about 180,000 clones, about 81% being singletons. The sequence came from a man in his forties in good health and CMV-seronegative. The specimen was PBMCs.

CDR3 DNA sequence: TGTGCCAGCAGTTTCAAGACAGCGACCTACGAGCAGTACTTC. Its translation: CASSFKTATYEQYF. This chain uses TRBV27 with TRBJ2-7, with D possibly TRBD1 on 5 matching bases. The CDR3 covers 14 residues. V was shortened by 3 bases and J by 2 bases, with 11 bases between the two germline ends. The germline gives CDR1 MNHEY, CDR2 SMNVEV (reference sequence).